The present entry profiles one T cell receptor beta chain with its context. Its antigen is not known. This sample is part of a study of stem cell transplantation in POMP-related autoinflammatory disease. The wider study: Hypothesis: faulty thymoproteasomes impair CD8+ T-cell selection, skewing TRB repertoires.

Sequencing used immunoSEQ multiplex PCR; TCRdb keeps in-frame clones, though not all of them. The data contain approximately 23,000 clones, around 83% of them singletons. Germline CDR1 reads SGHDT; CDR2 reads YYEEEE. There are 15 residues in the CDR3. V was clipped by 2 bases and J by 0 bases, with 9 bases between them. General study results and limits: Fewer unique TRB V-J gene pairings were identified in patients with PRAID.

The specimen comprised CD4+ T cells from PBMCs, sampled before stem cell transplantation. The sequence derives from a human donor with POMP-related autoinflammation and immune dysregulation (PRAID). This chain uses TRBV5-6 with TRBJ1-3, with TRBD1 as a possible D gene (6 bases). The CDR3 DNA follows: TGTGCCAGCAGCTTTACAGGGCGCTCTGGAAACACCATATATTTT. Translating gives CASSFTGRSGNTIYF.